These 30 T cell receptor beta chains originate from one sample sequenced in a study of radiotherapy plus CTLA-4 blockade in lung cancer. The protocol was immunoSEQ multiplex PCR, while the TCRdb copy is restricted to in-frame clones and leaves out a portion. The sample contains some 110,000 clones, approximately 80% of which appear only once. The material sequenced was peripheral blood, taken from a patient treated with radiotherapy plus ipilimumab. These receptors all stem from a human donor with non-small cell lung cancer that progressed on radiotherapy plus ipilimumab. Some clones in this sample may be carry-over from other donors' samples.

This chain joins TRBV18 and TRBJ2-2; D gene ambiguous. V lost 4 bases and J 5 bases, leaving 17 bases between the germline ends. The CDR3 has 16 residues. Germline V gene lookup returns CDR1 KGHSH and CDR2 LQKENI. CDR3 DNA sequence: TGTGCCAGCTCACTCACAGCGCCGAGAGGTACCGGGGAGCTGTTTTTT. It specifies CASSLTAPRGTGELFF.

This clone was detected only once. The gene calls are TRBV4-2 and TRBJ1-2, with 10 bases fitting TRBD1. V was pared by 2 bases and J by 7 bases, with 7 bases of the junction left unmatched. The length of the CDR3 is 15 residues. The germline V gene has CDR1 LGHNA and CDR2 YNFKEQ. The CDR3 DNA is TGTGCCAGCAGCCAATATACCGGGACAGGGGTTGGCTACACCTTC. Its translation: CASSQYTGTGVGYTF.

The gene calls are TRBV4-3 and TRBJ2-5; 8 nucleotides align to TRBD1. The DNA end favors TRBJ2-7, so the J call may be wrong. Germline assignment: CDR1 LGHNA and CDR2 YSLEER. This CDR3 is 15 amino acids long. CDR3 in amino acids: CASSQRTGSAYEQYF. Here the CDR3 DNA reads TGCGCCAGCAGCCAAAGGACAGGGTCCGCCTACGAGCAGTACTTC.

The chain employs TRBV5-1 and TRBJ1-5; TRBD1 agrees at 7 bases. Per germline, CDR1 SGHRS and CDR2 YFSETQ. The CDR3 sequence is 14 residues long. The V gene end was trimmed by 3 bases and the J gene end by 5 bases; junction bases not matched to a gene: 5. CDR3 DNA sequence: TGCGCCAGCAGCTCGACAGGGAGAGATCAGCCCCAGCATTTT. The encoded protein is CASSSTGRDQPQHF.

J is TRBJ2-7 and V is TRBV7-8; perhaps TRBD1 as D (5 bases). Trimming left V 3 bases short and J 2 bases short, with 11 bases between. From germline, CDR1 is SGHVS and CDR2 FQNEAQ. CDR3 length: 14 amino acids. CDR3 sequence (DNA): TGTGCCAGCAGCTTTACAGGTGTCCCCTACGAGCAGTACTTC. Its protein product is CASSFTGVPYEQYF.

The chain combines TRBV7-2 with TRBJ2-7; TRBD1 matches at 9 bases. Losses at the gene ends were 6 bases for V and 6 bases for J; bases not matched to a gene: 9. The CDR3 length is 14 residues. The germline V gene encodes CDR1 SGHTA and CDR2 FQGNSA. CDR3 in amino acids: CASRQTGQGGEQYF. The CDR3 region has the DNA TGTGCCAGCAGACAGACGGGACAGGGAGGCGAGCAGTACTTC.

The sample holds a few counts of this clone. The chain joins TRBV19 to TRBJ1-3; TRBD1 is a possible D gene (6 bases). Germline lookup yields CDR1 LNHDA and CDR2 SQIVND (reference sequence). V was shortened by 5 bases and J by 4 bases, with 15 bases between the two germline ends. The CDR3 runs to 15 residues. CDR3 residues: CASSSSTGYGNTIYF. CDR3 in DNA: TGTGCCAGTAGTTCCTCAACAGGGTACGGAAACACCATATATTTT.

The V gene is TRBV4-3, the J gene TRBJ2-7; 8 positions agree with TRBD1. Germline V gene sequence: CDR1 LGHNA, CDR2 YSLEER. The V and J ends lost 2 bases and 2 bases, in that order; junction bases with no gene match: 5. The CDR3 has 15 residues. The CDR3 DNA reads as TGCGCCAGCAGCCAAAGGACAGGGTCCGCCTACGAGCAGTACTTC. Translating gives CASSQRTGSAYEQYF.

This chain links TRBV10-3 with TRBJ2-1; 14 nucleotides align to TRBD2. CDR1 is ENHRY and CDR2 is SYGVKD in the germline V gene. CDR3 length equals 18 residues. Trimming removed 7 bases from V and 4 bases from J; junction bases left unmatched: 12. The DNA for the CDR3 is TGTGCCATCACCCCGGGACTAGCGGGGGCCGTTAATTACAATGAGCAGTTCTTC. Residues: CAITPGLAGAVNYNEQFF.

The chain uses TRBV7-9 and TRBJ1-4; D gene unclear. The V end was cut by 1 base, the J end by 2 bases, with 14 bases between. The CDR3 loop spans 17 amino acids. Germline lookup yields CDR1 SEHNR and CDR2 FQNEAQ (reference sequence). This CDR3 reads CASSLGNTASTNEKLFF. As DNA, the CDR3 is TGTGCCAGCAGCTTAGGAAACACAGCAAGTACTAATGAAAAACTGTTTTTT.

V is TRBV4-3 and J is TRBJ1-3, with TRBD1 as a possible D gene (5 bases). Trimming stripped 3 bases from V and 2 bases from J, with 11 bases between. CDR1 LGHNA and CDR2 YSLEER come from the germline V gene. The CDR3 length is 15 residues. The CDR3 protein is CASSHPRGAGNTIYF. The CDR3 nucleotides read TGCGCCAGCAGCCACCCCCGGGGGGCTGGAAACACCATATATTTT.

The chain combines TRBV6-5 with TRBJ2-2; D is unresolved. Germline CDR1 is MNHEY and CDR2 is SVGAGI. The CDR3 sequence is 16 residues long. V lost 0 bases and J lost 0, with 8 bases in between. The CDR3 region is CASSYSYAPNTGELFF. In DNA form, the CDR3 reads TGTGCCAGCAGTTACTCGTATGCCCCGAACACCGGGGAGCTGTTTTTT.

As DNA, the CDR3 is TGCGCCAGCAGCCCTCCAGGGGGCGCGTGGGAGACCCAGTACTTC. Translation gives CASSPPGGAWETQYF. The J gene is TRBJ2-5, the V gene TRBV4-1; 8 bases fit TRBD1. There are 15 residues in the CDR3. The trim removed 4 bases at V and 5 bases at J, leaving 9 bases unmatched. Germline CDR1 MGHRA, CDR2 YSYEKL.

The chain joins TRBV11-2 to TRBJ2-7; D might be TRBD1 or TRBD2, each matching 5 bases. The CDR3 is 16 residues long. The germline V gene encodes CDR1 SGHAT and CDR2 FQNNGV. V lost 5 bases to trimming and J lost 2 bases, with 19 bases between them. CDR3 coding DNA: TGTGCCAGCAGCGTCGGTGGGGGTCTCTCGGCCTACGAGCAGTACTTC. Translating gives CASSVGGGLSAYEQYF.

This chain joins TRBV27 and TRBJ2-7, with 9 bases lining up with TRBD2. Germline assignment: CDR1 MNHEY and CDR2 SMNVEV (reference sequence). The CDR3 length is 16 residues. The V gene end was trimmed by 3 bases and the J gene end by 3 bases; junction bases not matched to a gene: 9. DNA for the CDR3: TGTGCCAGCAGTTTCGGGTGGGGCGGGGGGGACTACGAGCAGTACTTC. The encoded protein is CASSFGWGGGDYEQYF.

The gene calls are TRBV20-1 and TRBJ2-5; 8 bases are shared with TRBD2. Germline values: CDR1 DFQATT, CDR2 SNEGSKA (reference sequence). The CDR3 consists of 11 residues. The CDR3: CSARGGETQYF. The CDR3 DNA reads TGCAGCGCACGGGGGGGCGAGACCCAGTACTTC.

Only a few counts were recorded for this clone. The chain carries TRBV7-9 and TRBJ1-2; D not resolved. V was clipped by 1 base and J by 7 bases, with 7 bases between them. CDR3 length equals 12 residues. CDR1 and CDR2 from the germline V gene are SEHNR and FQNEAQ (reference sequence). The CDR3 protein is CASSLEAVGYTF. The DNA for the CDR3 is TGTGCCAGCAGCTTAGAGGCAGTTGGCTACACCTTC.

The chain carries TRBV5-1 and TRBJ2-7; D not certain. There are 14 residues in the CDR3. Germline CDR1 is SGHRS and CDR2 is YFSETQ. V dropped 3 bases and J dropped 5 bases, with 15 bases sitting between them. CDR3 sequence reads: CASSWHGNYHEQYF. CDR3 sequence (DNA): TGCGCCAGCAGCTGGCACGGAAATTACCACGAGCAGTACTTC.

The chain uses TRBV7-2 and TRBJ2-1, with 8 bases that match TRBD2. V dropped 7 bases and J dropped 2; count of bases not matched to a gene: 10. This CDR3 has 16 amino acids. CDR1 is SGHTA, CDR2 FQGNSA, per germline. CDR3 nucleotides: TGTGCCAGCAATCCCCGGGGGGGATTCGCCTACAATGAGCAGTTCTTC. Protein sequence: CASNPRGGFAYNEQFF.

This clone was picked up a small number of times. The chain carries TRBV27 and TRBJ1-2, with 10 bases that match TRBD1. The V and J ends lost 4 bases and 8 bases, in that order; junction bases with no gene match: 16. The CDR3 sequence is 17 residues long. Germline V lookup: CDR1 MNHEY, CDR2 SMNVEV (reference sequence). The CDR3, as DNA: TGTGCCAGCAGTTCGAAAAACCGGGACAGGGGCTTACACGGCTACACCTTC. Protein product: CASSSKNRDRGLHGYTF.

The chain joins TRBV29-1 to TRBJ1-1; 7 nucleotides align to TRBD1. The CDR3 covers 13 residues. V lost 6 bases to trimming and J lost 4 bases; unmatched junction nucleotides: 8. The germline V gene encodes CDR1 SQVTM and CDR2 ANQGSEA. The CDR3 sequence is CSVGRGTGTEAFF. In DNA, the CDR3 is TGCAGCGTAGGCAGGGGGACGGGCACTGAAGCTTTCTTT. Full variable domain (rest looked up from reference TRBV29-1 and TRBJ1-1): SAVISQKPSRDICQRGTSLTIQCQVDSQVTMMFWYRQQPGQSLTLIATANQGSEATYESGFVIDKFPISRPNLTFSTLTVSNMSPEDSSIYLCSVGRGTGTEAFFGQGTRLTVV.

The CDR3 nucleotides read TGTGCCAGCAGCTTAGGGGACAGGCAGTTCTTC. Protein product: CASSLGDRQFF. V is TRBV7-6 and J is TRBJ2-1; TRBD1 matches at 7 bases. CDR3 length equals 11 residues. V lost 1 base to trimming and J lost 12 bases; unmatched junction nucleotides: 0. Germline V gives CDR1 SGHVS, CDR2 FNYEAQ.

The chain carries TRBV7-9 and TRBJ2-5; 7 bases are shared with TRBD2. The J segment lost 4 bases and the V segment lost 1 base, leaving 3 bases of the junction unmatched. CDR1 is SEHNR and CDR2 is FQNEAQ in the germline V gene (reference sequence). The CDR3 extends over 14 amino acids. CDR3 bases: TGTGCCAGCAGCTTAGTTCGACTAGCAGAGACCCAGTACTTC. This sequence encodes CASSLVRLAETQYF.

This clone was found a few times. This chain connects TRBV2 to TRBJ2-7, with TRBD2 matching 15 bases. The CDR3 is made up of 17 amino acids. Trimming took 7 bases from V and 4 from J; bases not matched to a gene: 11. Germline V gene data show CDR1 as SNHLY and CDR2 as FYNNEI. The CDR3: CASKRTSGGGVDYEQYF. The CDR3 DNA follows: TGTGCCAGCAAGCGGACTAGCGGGGGGGGAGTGGATTACGAGCAGTACTTC. The full variable domain, with the rest looked up from reference TRBV2 and TRBJ2-7, is EPEVTQTPSHQVTQMGQEVILRCVPISNHLYFYWYRQILGQKVEFLVSFYNNEISEKSEIFDDQFSVERPDGSNFTLKIRSTKLEDSAMYFCASKRTSGGGVDYEQYFGPGTRLTVT.

This chain joins TRBV2 and TRBJ2-1; tentative D call: TRBD1 (6 bases). In germline, CDR1 is SNHLY, CDR2 FYNNEI. V was trimmed by 5 bases and J by 8 bases, leaving 16 bases between them. The CDR3 runs to 14 residues. DNA of the CDR3: TGTGCCAGCAGTCCCAGGACAGAGGTCGATGAGCAGTTCTTC. It codes for CASSPRTEVDEQFF.

The chain recombines TRBV7-9 with TRBJ2-3; D perhaps matches TRBD2 (6 bases). The CDR3 is 17 residues long. CDR1 and CDR2 (germline): SEHNR, FQNEAQ (reference sequence). Trimming left V 4 bases short and J 0 bases short, with 17 bases between. DNA for the CDR3: TGTGCCAGCAGCTCCTGGGGGGACGGACACAGCACAGATACGCAGTATTTT. Translating gives CASSSWGDGHSTDTQYF.

A single count supports this clone. This chain connects TRBV5-1 to TRBJ2-7; 8 nucleotides line up with TRBD1. CDR1 SGHRS and CDR2 YFSETQ come from the germline V gene. The length of the CDR3 is 14 residues. V lost 7 bases and J lost 4; bases outside the gene matches: 10. DNA of the CDR3: TGCGCCAGCTATCGACAGGGGAGTCCTTACGAGCAGTACTTC. Protein sequence: CASYRQGSPYEQYF.

This rearrangement joins TRBV7-2 to TRBJ2-3, with a tentative D call TRBD2 (5 bases). The CDR3 is made up of 14 amino acids. The ends were cut back, 3 bases at V and 1 base at J, with 8 bases in the middle. Germline V CDR1 and CDR2: SGHTA, FQGNSA. The CDR3 here is CASSFLSGTDTQYF. CDR3 nucleotide sequence: TGTGCCAGCAGCTTCCTTAGCGGCACAGATACGCAGTATTTT. The full variable domain, with the rest looked up from reference TRBV7-2 and TRBJ2-3, is GAGVSQSPSNKVTEKGKDVELRCDPISGHTALYWYRQSLGQGLEFLIYFQGNSAPDKSGLPSDRFSAERTGGSVSTLTIQRTQQEDSAVYLCASSFLSGTDTQYFGPGTRLTVL.

This clone appeared a few times. The chain recombines TRBV10-3 with TRBJ1-1; the D gene is possibly TRBD1 (6 bases). V was pared by 5 bases and J by 1 base, with 8 bases between. This CDR3 has 13 amino acids. The germline gives CDR1 ENHRY, CDR2 SYGVKD. This chain's CDR3 is CAISTRGNTEAFF. CDR3 sequence (DNA): TGTGCCATCAGTACCAGGGGGAACACTGAAGCTTTCTTT.

J is TRBJ1-2 and V is TRBV19, with 10 bases aligning to TRBD1. Germline V gene data show CDR1 as LNHDA and CDR2 as SQIVND (reference sequence). The CDR3 is 16 amino acids. V lost 3 bases, J lost 7 bases, and 11 bases stayed unmatched. The CDR3 region is CASSITIGQGGSGYTF. In nucleotides, the CDR3 is TGTGCCAGTAGTATTACGATCGGACAGGGGGGCTCTGGCTACACCTTC.